This TCR beta chain is from a study of T cells in Graves' hyperthyroidism and ophthalmopathy. The sample holds many counts of this clonotype. Its cognate antigen is unknown. V dropped 3 bases and J dropped 7 bases, with 15 bases sitting between them. Germline V CDR1 and CDR2: SGHAT, FQNNGV. The CDR3 spans 15 residues. Study conclusions and caveats: Blood also carried most thyroid clonotypes expanded above 0.001.

From RNA transcripts, TCR beta CDR3 regions were amplified. HTBI primers were employed in a first-round RT-PCR of the TCR CDR3. TCRdb reprocessed the multiplex PCR reads with MiXCR, giving one entry per CDR3 protein. The sample lists around 490,000 distinct CDR3 sequences; 15% to 20% were seen once. The TCR originated in a man in his forties or fifties with Graves' ophthalmopathy. This chain connects TRBV11-2 to TRBJ2-2; unclear D gene. The sample consisted of blood. The CDR3 spells CASSLEYEVHGELFF. CDR3 DNA sequence: TGTGCCAGCAGCTTGGAGTATGAGGTCCACGGGGAGCTGTTTTTT.